A selection of T cell receptor beta chains follows, all from one sample in a study of cytomegalovirus exposure and HLA in healthy donors. Sequencing used immunoSEQ multiplex PCR; TCRdb keeps in-frame clones, though not all of them. The table has some 120,000 clones, around three quarters seen once. The sample consisted of PBMCs. These receptors were collected from a woman aged 55-69 years in good health and CMV-seropositive. Both conserved end residues are part of each CDR3. D genes are given only for firm matches. Clone size is not always given. Where it is, it says once, few, many or a class for expanded clones.

NA | NA | TRBJ2-5 | 13 | TRBV6-5 | CASSFAAGETQYF | TGTGCCAGCAGTTTTGCGGCGGGAGAGACCCAGTACTTC
NA | NA | TRBJ1-6 | 14 | TRBV5-5 | CASSSGQTNSPLHF | TGTGCCAGCAGCTCCGGACAGACAAATTCACCCCTCCACTTT
TRBD1 | NA | TRBJ1-1 | 15 | TRBV18 | CASSQGTGLNTEAFF | TGTGCCAGCTCACAGGGGACAGGGTTGAACACTGAAGCTTTCTTT
NA | NA | TRBJ1-1 | 13 | TRBV6-5 | CAISRPGGTEAFF | TGTGCCATCAGTCGACCGGGGGGCACTGAAGCTTTCTTT
TRBD2 | NA | TRBJ2-1 | 16 | TRBV9 | CASSSTLASGFLEQFF | TGTGCCAGCAGCTCCACCCTCGCTAGCGGATTCCTAGAGCAGTTCTTC
TRBD1 | NA | TRBJ1-1 | 16 | TRBV5-8 | CASRSGTGGRGTEAFF | TGTGCCAGCAGGTCCGGGACAGGGGGCAGAGGAACTGAAGCTTTCTTT
TRBD2 | few | TRBJ2-1 | 13 | TRBV7-2 | CASSGGYYNEQFF | TGTGCCAGCTCGGGGGGATACTACAATGAGCAGTTCTTC
NA | NA | TRBJ2-3 | 12 | TRBV6-6 | CASSYSEGTQYF | TGTGCCAGCAGTTACTCGGAGGGTACGCAGTATTTT
TRBD1 | NA | TRBJ1-1 | 14 | TRBV7-2 | CASRADRAATEAFF | TGTGCCAGCAGGGCAGACAGGGCGGCCACTGAAGCTTTCTTT
TRBD1 | NA | TRBJ1-2 | 15 | TRBV28 | CASSFRDRLSYGYTF | TGTGCCAGCAGTTTCAGGGACAGGCTCTCCTATGGCTACACCTTC
TRBD1 | once | TRBJ1-1 | 16 | TRBV5-1 | CASSLGTGRWNTEAFF | TGCGCCAGCAGCCTAGGGACAGGCAGGTGGAACACTGAAGCTTTCTTT
NA | NA | TRBJ2-7 | 13 | TRBV30 | CAWSDTGSYEQYF | TGTGCCTGGAGTGACACGGGCTCCTACGAGCAGTACTTC
NA | NA | TRBJ1-5 | 20 | TRBV6-1 | CASSEKPQSRGYSSNQPQHF | TGTGCCAGCAGTGAAAAACCCCAAAGCAGGGGATATAGTAGCAATCAGCCCCAGCATTTT
NA | once | TRBJ2-5 | 13 | TRBV5-1 | CASSGAGRETQYF | TGCGCCAGCAGCGGGGCGGGGAGAGAGACCCAGTACTTC
NA | NA | TRBJ1-2 | 12 | TRBV27 | CASRQGIYGYTF | TGTGCCAGCAGACAGGGCATCTATGGCTACACCTTC
NA | NA | TRBJ2-5 | 15 | TRBV5-8 | CASSLPRGYKETQYF | TGTGCCAGCAGCTTGCCGCGGGGTTACAAAGAGACCCAGTACTTC
TRBD2 | NA | TRBJ2-7 | 15 | TRBV7-2 | CASSRTSGAPYEQYF | TGTGCCAGCAGTAGGACTAGCGGAGCCCCCTACGAGCAGTACTTC
NA | NA | TRBJ2-5 | 14 | TRBV2 | CASSETSGQETQYF | TGTGCCAGCAGTGAGACGAGCGGCCAAGAGACCCAGTACTTC
NA | NA | TRBJ1-5 | 15 | TRBV5-1 | CATPLSFQGNQPQHF | TGCGCCACCCCTCTCTCGTTTCAGGGTAATCAGCCCCAGCATTTT
TRBD2 | NA | TRBJ2-7 | 14 | TRBV28 | CASTSGGSQYEQYF | TGTGCCAGCACCAGCGGGGGGTCTCAGTACGAGCAGTACTTC
TRBD2 | NA | TRBJ2-7 | 18 | TRBV5-4 | CASSPGLDFPRVLSEQYF | TGTGCCAGCAGCCCGGGACTAGATTTCCCCCGTGTTCTTTCCGAGCAGTACTTC
TRBD1 | NA | TRBJ2-5 | 14 | TRBV7-8 | CASSYDRVQETQYF | TGTGCCAGCAGCTACGACAGGGTCCAAGAGACCCAGTACTTC
TRBD1 | few | TRBJ2-7 | 13 | TRBV10-1 | CASIPRRRDRANF | TGCGCCAGCATCCCTCGTCGCCGGGACAGGGCGAACTTC
TRBD2 | NA | TRBJ2-3 | 14 | TRBV2 | CASKEGGSIATQYF | TGTGCCAGCAAGGAAGGCGGGAGCATAGCTACGCAGTATTTT
NA | few | TRBJ1-3 | 14 | TRBV19 | CASQDPGAGNTIYF | TGTGCCAGTCAAGATCCTGGAGCTGGAAACACCATATATTTT
NA | NA | TRBJ2-3 | 17 | TRBV11-2 | CASSSNPTGTRTDTQYF | TGTGCCAGCAGCTCGAATCCGACAGGCACCCGCACAGATACGCAGTATTTT
TRBD1 | NA | TRBJ1-2 | 16 | TRBV4-3 | CASSQAGTGNLGGYTF | TGCGCCAGCAGCCAAGCCGGGACAGGGAACTTGGGAGGCTACACCTTC
NA | NA | TRBJ1-5 | 19 | TRBV21-1 | CASSKFDPGGTGGNQPQHF | TGTGCCAGCAGCAAATTTGACCCAGGGGGGACAGGGGGCAATCAGCCCCAGCATTTT
NA | NA | TRBJ2-7 | 13 | TRBV29-1 | CSVEDVEGHEQYF | TGCAGCGTTGAAGACGTTGAGGGCCACGAGCAGTACTTC
NA | once | TRBJ2-2 | 13 | TRBV7-9 | CASRRAGPGELFF | TGTGCCAGCAGGAGGGCAGGACCCGGGGAGCTGTTTTTT
TRBD2 | NA | TRBJ2-1 | 15 | TRBV5-4 | CASSLGLADYNEQFF | TGTGCCAGCAGCTTGGGACTAGCGGACTACAATGAGCAGTTCTTC
TRBD2 | NA | TRBJ2-7 | 16 | TRBV7-2 | CASSLDGGGTRYEQYF | TGTGCCAGCAGCTTAGATGGCGGGGGTACCCGCTACGAGCAGTACTTC
TRBD1 | NA | TRBJ1-2 | 15 | TRBV5-1 | CASSLGQGAHVGYTF | TGCGCCAGCAGCTTGGGACAGGGGGCCCATGTTGGCTACACCTTC
NA | few | TRBJ1-6 | 15 | TRBV27 | CASSPDRANNSPLHF | TGTGCCAGCAGCCCCGACAGAGCTAATAATTCACCCCTCCACTTT
NA | NA | TRBJ1-5 | 13 | TRBV6-5 | CASSVSPSQPQHF | TGTGCCAGCAGTGTCAGTCCTAGTCAGCCCCAGCATTTT
NA | NA | TRBJ2-7 | 13 | TRBV5-6 | CASSLPGAYEQYF | TGTGCCAGCAGCCTGCCGGGGGCCTACGAGCAGTACTTC
NA | NA | TRBJ1-6 | 14 | TRBV9 | CASSLTDGSSPLHF | TGTGCCAGCAGCCTTACGGACGGGAGTTCACCCCTCCACTTT
NA | NA | TRBJ2-2 | 16 | TRBV27 | CASSFRFGANTGELFF | TGTGCCAGCAGTTTTAGGTTCGGGGCGAACACCGGGGAGCTGTTTTTT
TRBD2 | NA | TRBJ2-5 | 15 | TRBV11-2 | CASSLYVAGGETQYF | TGTGCCAGCAGCTTATATGTCGCGGGAGGGGAGACCCAGTACTTC
NA | NA | TRBJ1-6 | 14 | TRBV6-5 | CASSPTGRVSPLHF | TGTGCCAGCAGCCCGACCGGCAGGGTTTCACCCCTCCACTTT
TRBD1 | NA | TRBJ2-7 | 16 | TRBV11-1 | CASSPGWGQQSYEQYF | TGTGCCAGCAGCCCCGGTTGGGGACAGCAGTCCTACGAGCAGTACTTC
NA | NA | TRBJ2-1 | 15 | TRBV5-1 | CASSLAAGLLNEQFF | TGCGCCAGCAGCTTGGCGGCAGGTCTTTTAAATGAGCAGTTCTTC
TRBD1 | NA | TRBJ2-1 | 13 | TRBV30 | CAWSVGTGDEQFF | TGTGCCTGGAGTGTGGGGACAGGGGATGAGCAGTTCTTC
TRBD1 | few | TRBJ1-2 | 16 | TRBV4-3 | CASSRQFGQGNYGYTF | TGCGCCAGCAGCCGACAATTCGGACAGGGTAACTATGGCTACACCTTC
NA | NA | TRBJ2-7 | 12 | TRBV30 | CAWNRGSYEQYF | TGTGCCTGGAACCGGGGTTCCTACGAGCAGTACTTC
TRBD1 | NA | TRBJ1-1 | 15 | TRBV28 | CASSLSAGGKTEAFF | TGTGCCAGCAGTTTATCGGCAGGGGGCAAAACTGAAGCTTTCTTT